The 23 T cell receptor beta chains in this list originate from one sample, sequenced in a study of chemoradiotherapy in HPV16-positive cancers. Sequencing was performed with immunoSEQ multiplex PCR; in TCRdb, only in-frame clones are kept and a portion is missing. The table lists 6,000 or so clones, about 88% of them singletons. Sequenced material: tumor tissue, taken from a patient who underwent chemoradiotherapy. The receptors originated from a human donor with HPV-associated anogenital cancer.

The chain combines TRBV7-2 with TRBJ2-7; 8 nucleotides line up with TRBD1. Trimming at V came to 5 bases and at J to 2 bases, leaving 5 bases not matched to a gene. There are 14 residues in the CDR3. The germline CDR1 and CDR2 sequences are SGHTA and FQGNSA. The CDR3 reads CASSPGTGPYEQYF. The CDR3 nucleotides are TGTGCCAGCAGCCCTGGGACAGGCCCCTACGAGCAGTACTTC.

This clone was counted only a few times. This sequence joins TRBV7-2 and TRBJ2-7; maybe TRBD2 (6 bases). Germline values: CDR1 SGHTA, CDR2 FQGNSA. CDR3 length equals 13 residues. Between the trimmed V and J ends, which lost 5 bases and 7 bases, there was a span of 15 bases. Written as DNA, the CDR3 is TGTGCCAGCAGCCCTAAGCGGGTTCGGGAGCAGTACTTC. Translating gives CASSPKRVREQYF. Combining the CDR3 with reference TRBV7-2 and TRBJ2-7 gives the whole variable domain GAGVSQSPSNKVTEKGKDVELRCDPISGHTALYWYRQSLGQGLEFLIYFQGNSAPDKSGLPSDRFSAERTGGSVSTLTIQRTQQEDSAVYLCASSPKRVREQYFGPGTRLTVT.

V usage is TRBV30 and J usage is TRBJ2-2; 7 nucleotides agree with TRBD2. There are 13 residues in the CDR3. The germline gives CDR1 GTSNPN, CDR2 SVGIG (reference sequence). V was clipped by 1 base and J by 6 bases; unmatched bases: 2. The CDR3 protein is CAWSALAAGELFF. The CDR3 DNA sequence: TGTGCCTGGAGTGCTCTAGCGGCCGGGGAGCTGTTTTTT.

This clone was observed a handful of times. This chain uses TRBV19 with TRBJ1-5, with 9 bases fitting TRBD1. There are 14 residues in the CDR3. Per germline, CDR1 LNHDA and CDR2 SQIVND (reference sequence). V lost 5 bases and J lost 4; bases outside the gene matches: 3. The CDR3, as DNA: TGTGCCAGTAGTCCCGGGACAGGGAATCAGCCCCAGCATTTT. Its protein product is CASSPGTGNQPQHF.

The rearrangement joins TRBV11-3 to TRBJ2-1; 15 bases match TRBD2. This CDR3 region has 16 residues. Per germline, CDR1 SGHNT and CDR2 YENEEA. The V and J ends lost 4 bases and 10 bases, in that order; junction bases with no gene match: 8. Written as DNA, the CDR3 is TGTGCCAGCAGCTCGGGACTAGCGGGAGGCTTGGGGGAGCAGTTCTTC. This translates into CASSSGLAGGLGEQFF.

V is TRBV28 and J is TRBJ2-6; TRBD1 matches 8 bases. Germline-derived CDR1 and CDR2 are MDHEN and SYDVKM. V trimming: 4 bases; J trimming: 2 bases; junction bases outside the gene matches: 4. This CDR3 is built from 16 residues. CDR3 bases: TGTGCCAGCAGTTCTGGACAGGGAGCTGGGGCCAACGTCCTGACTTTC. It translates to CASSSGQGAGANVLTF.

This chain uses TRBV18 with TRBJ2-5; 11 bases are shared with TRBD2. CDR1 and CDR2 from the germline V gene are KGHSH and LQKENI. The ends lost 4 bases at V and 0 bases at J; junction bases unmatched: 4. The CDR3 has 16 residues. The CDR3 loop reads CASSRGTSGNQETQYF. In DNA, the CDR3 is TGTGCCAGCTCACGAGGGACTAGCGGAAACCAAGAGACCCAGTACTTC.

V and J are TRBV4-2 and TRBJ1-2, with TRBD1 matching 9 bases. The V segment lost 3 bases and the J segment 4 bases; nucleotides outside the gene matches: 0. The CDR3 contains 13 residues. CDR1 LGHNA and CDR2 YNFKEQ come from the germline V gene. CDR3 sequence (DNA): TGTGCCAGCAGCCAGGACAGGGGCTATGGCTACACCTTC. Protein product: CASSQDRGYGYTF.

This chain joins TRBV7-9 and TRBJ2-7; D possibly corresponds to TRBD2 (6 bases). CDR1 and CDR2 from the germline V gene are SEHNR and FQNEAQ (reference sequence). The CDR3 spans 14 residues. The V end lost 0 bases, the J end lost 7 bases, and 13 bases lay between the germline ends. The CDR3 sequence: CASSLAARGWEQYF. In DNA, the CDR3 is TGTGCCAGCAGCTTAGCGGCGCGGGGTTGGGAGCAGTACTTC.

This sequence joins TRBV27 and TRBJ2-2; D unclear. The ends were cut back, 2 bases at V and 3 bases at J, with 10 bases in the middle. Germline loops: CDR1 MNHEY, CDR2 SMNVEV (reference sequence). The length of the CDR3 is 15 residues. The CDR3 sequence: CASSLRGFDTGELFF. CDR3 in DNA: TGTGCCAGCAGTTTACGCGGCTTTGACACCGGGGAGCTGTTTTTT.

The V call is TRBV2, the J call TRBJ2-7; D is perhaps TRBD2 (6 bases). The germline V gene has CDR1 SNHLY and CDR2 FYNNEI. The V and J ends lost 11 bases and 7 bases respectively, with 18 bases between them. The CDR3 sequence is 12 residues long. The CDR3 loop is CAGSEGLREQYF. Written as DNA, the CDR3 is TGTGCCGGATCTGAGGGACTGCGGGAGCAGTACTTC.

On this clone: The same CDR3 arises from other DNA sequences in this sample as well. The chain uses TRBV6-1 and TRBJ1-1; D remains unclear. Trimming pared 9 bases from V and 2 bases from J, leaving 19 bases between. The germline gives CDR1 MNHNS, CDR2 SASEGT. The CDR3 is made up of 15 amino acids. The CDR3 sequence: CASSPTRALNTEAFF. The CDR3 DNA reads TGTGCCAGTAGTCCGACCCGGGCCCTAAACACTGAAGCTTTCTTT.

The chain is built from TRBV5-6 and TRBJ2-3, with 7 bases matching TRBD1. This CDR3 contains 15 residues. Germline assignment: CDR1 SGHDT and CDR2 YYEEEE. V dropped 6 bases and J dropped 3; count of bases not matched to a gene: 10. The CDR3 nucleotides are TGTGCCAGCACCCTAGACAGGGATCCTACAGATACGCAGTATTTT. It specifies CASTLDRDPTDTQYF.

The chain combines TRBV5-1 with TRBJ2-1; 7 nucleotides agree with TRBD2. The V gene end was trimmed by 5 bases and the J gene end by 5 bases; junction bases not matched to a gene: 10. There are 15 residues in the CDR3. Germline lookup yields CDR1 SGHRS and CDR2 YFSETQ. CDR3 bases: TGCGCCAGCAGAAGAGGGAGCGGGAATGACAATGAGCAGTTCTTC. This encodes CASRRGSGNDNEQFF. The full variable domain, rest sourced from reference TRBV5-1 and TRBJ2-1, is KAGVTQTPRYLIKTRGQQVTLSCSPISGHRSVSWYQQTPGQGLQFLFEYFSETQRNKGNFPGRFSGRQFSNSRSEMNVSTLELGDSALYLCASRRGSGNDNEQFFGPGTRLTVL.

This chain connects TRBV19 to TRBJ1-1, with a tentative D call TRBD1 (5 bases). Germline CDR1 is LNHDA and CDR2 is SQIVND (reference sequence). The CDR3 totals 11 residues. V lost 4 bases and J lost 7, with 7 bases in between. The CDR3 DNA reads as TGTGCCAGTAGTACGGGGGGTGAAGCTTTCTTT. This codes for CASSTGGEAFF.

The rearrangement uses TRBV2 and TRBJ1-6, with 8 nucleotides matching TRBD1. Germline CDR1 SNHLY, CDR2 FYNNEI. Losses at the gene ends were 7 bases for V and 7 bases for J; bases not matched to a gene: 6. The CDR3 spans 14 residues. The CDR3 DNA follows: TGTGCCAGCACCTTGGACAGGGTCAATTCACCCCTCCACTTT. It encodes CASTLDRVNSPLHF.

CDR3 amino acids: CASSLDRGQADTQYF. CDR3 nucleotides: TGTGCCAGCAGCTTGGACAGGGGGCAGGCAGATACGCAGTATTTT. The chain uses TRBV7-3 and TRBJ2-3, with 11 nucleotides matching TRBD1. J gave up 4 bases and V 3 bases, and 3 bases lay outside the gene matches. This CDR3 has 15 residues. Looked up from germline, CDR1 is SGHTA and CDR2 is FQGTGA.

The CDR3 protein is CASTSGGLQKAFF. CDR3 nucleotides: TGTGCCAGCACCTCGGGGGGCCTCCAAAAAGCTTTCTTT. The chain carries TRBV27 and TRBJ1-1; possible D gene TRBD1, 6 bases. The germline V gene has CDR1 MNHEY and CDR2 SMNVEV (reference sequence). V was trimmed by 7 bases and J by 9 bases, leaving 18 bases between them. CDR3 size: 13 residues.

This clone has only a few counts. The gene calls are TRBV30 and TRBJ1-1; D gene unclear. Germline V CDR1 and CDR2: GTSNPN, SVGIG (reference sequence). The CDR3 loop spans 13 amino acids. V was shortened by 1 base and J by 6 bases, with 12 bases between the two germline ends. The CDR3 bases are TGTGCCTGGAGTGAGGGTAAAGAATCTGAAGCTTTCTTT. It yields the protein CAWSEGKESEAFF. The entire variable domain, with the rest obtained from reference TRBV30 and TRBJ1-1, is as follows: SQTIHQWPATLVQPVGSPLSLECTVEGTSNPNLYWYRQAAGRGLQLLFYSVGIGQISSEVPQNLSASRPQDRQFILSSKKLLLSDSGFYLCAWSEGKESEAFFGQGTRLTVV.

The chain has TRBV28 and TRBJ2-1; D tentatively reads TRBD1 or TRBD2 (6 bases each). Germline CDR1 reads MDHEN; CDR2 reads SYDVKM. V was clipped by 10 bases and J by 5 bases, with 18 bases between them. This CDR3 is built from 14 residues. CDR3 DNA sequence: TGTGCCACCACTCCCGGTGGGGGGCACAATGAGCAGTTCTTC. Translated: CATTPGGGHNEQFF.

This clone was seen only a few times. The rearrangement links TRBV11-2 to TRBJ1-1; perhaps TRBD1 as D (6 bases). Trimming stripped 3 bases from V and 7 bases from J, with 15 bases between. Germline CDR1 SGHAT, CDR2 FQNNGV. The CDR3 sequence is 14 residues long. The chain's CDR3 is CASSLTTGTDEAFF. Here the CDR3 DNA reads TGTGCCAGCAGCTTGACTACAGGGACGGATGAAGCTTTCTTT.

This clone is a singleton in its sample. J is TRBJ1-2 and V is TRBV29-1; D unresolved. The V end was cut by 6 bases, the J end by 6 bases, with 14 bases between. CDR1 and CDR2 from the germline V gene are SQVTM and ANQGSEA. The CDR3 totals 12 residues. CDR3 region: CSVSEAGDGYTF. The CDR3, as DNA: TGCAGCGTGTCCGAAGCTGGGGATGGCTACACCTTC.

The V and J genes are TRBV6-1 and TRBJ1-1; D is ambiguous. This CDR3 contains 13 residues. Trimming shortened V by 5 bases and J by 5 bases, and 12 bases separated the two germline ends. Germline V lookup: CDR1 MNHNS, CDR2 SASEGT. CDR3 nucleotides: TGTGCCAGCAGTCCAAAGCCGGGTACTGAAGCTTTCTTT. Its translation: CASSPKPGTEAFF.